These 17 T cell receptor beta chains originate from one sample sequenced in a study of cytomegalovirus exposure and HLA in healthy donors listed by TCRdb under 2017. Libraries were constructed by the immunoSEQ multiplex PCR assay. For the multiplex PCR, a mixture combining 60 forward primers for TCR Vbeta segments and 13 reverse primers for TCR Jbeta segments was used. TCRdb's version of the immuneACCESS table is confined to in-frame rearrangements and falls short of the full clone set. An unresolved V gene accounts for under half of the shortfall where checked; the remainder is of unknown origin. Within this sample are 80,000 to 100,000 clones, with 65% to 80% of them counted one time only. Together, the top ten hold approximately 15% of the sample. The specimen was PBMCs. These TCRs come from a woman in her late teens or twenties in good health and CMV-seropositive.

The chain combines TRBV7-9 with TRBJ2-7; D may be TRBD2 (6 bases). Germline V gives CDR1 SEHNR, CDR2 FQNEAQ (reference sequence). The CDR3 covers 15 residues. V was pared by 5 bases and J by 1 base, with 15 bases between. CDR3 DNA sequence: TGTGCCAGCAGCATATTAATGGGGGGATCCTACGAGCAGTACTTC. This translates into CASSILMGGSYEQYF. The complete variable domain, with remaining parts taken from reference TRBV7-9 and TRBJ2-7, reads DTGVSQNPRHKITKRGQNVTFRCDPISEHNRLYWYRQTLGQGPEFLTYFQNEAQLEKSRLLSDRFSAERPKGSFSTLEIQRTEQGDSAMYLCASSILMGGSYEQYFGPGTRLTVT.

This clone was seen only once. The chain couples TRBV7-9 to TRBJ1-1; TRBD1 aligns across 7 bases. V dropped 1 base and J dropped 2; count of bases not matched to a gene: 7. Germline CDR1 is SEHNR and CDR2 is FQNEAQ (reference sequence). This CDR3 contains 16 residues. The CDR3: CASSLDGTVSNTEAFF. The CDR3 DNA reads TGTGCCAGCAGCTTAGATGGGACAGTTTCTAACACTGAAGCTTTCTTT.

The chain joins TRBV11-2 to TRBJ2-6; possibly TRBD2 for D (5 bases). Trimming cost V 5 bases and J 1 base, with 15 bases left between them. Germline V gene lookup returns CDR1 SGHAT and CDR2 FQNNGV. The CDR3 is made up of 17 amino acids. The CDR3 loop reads CASSPLGGLSGANVLTF. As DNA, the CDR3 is TGTGCCAGCAGCCCCCTCGGCGGGCTTTCTGGGGCCAACGTCCTGACTTTC.

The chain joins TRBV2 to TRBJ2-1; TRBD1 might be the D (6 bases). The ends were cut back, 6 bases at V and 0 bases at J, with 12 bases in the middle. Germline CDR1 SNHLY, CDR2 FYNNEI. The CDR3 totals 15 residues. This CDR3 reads CASSAGQSSYNEQFF. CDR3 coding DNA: TGTGCCAGCAGCGCAGGACAGTCCTCCTACAATGAGCAGTTCTTC.

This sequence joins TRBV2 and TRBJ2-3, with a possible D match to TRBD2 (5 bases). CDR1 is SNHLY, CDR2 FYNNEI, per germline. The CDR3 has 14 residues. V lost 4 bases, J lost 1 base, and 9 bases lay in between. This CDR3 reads CASSGLRGTDTQYF. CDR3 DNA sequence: TGTGCCAGCAGTGGGCTGAGGGGCACAGATACGCAGTATTTT. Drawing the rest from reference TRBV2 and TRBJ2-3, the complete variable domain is EPEVTQTPSHQVTQMGQEVILRCVPISNHLYFYWYRQILGQKVEFLVSFYNNEISEKSEIFDDQFSVERPDGSNFTLKIRSTKLEDSAMYFCASSGLRGTDTQYFGPGTRLTVL.

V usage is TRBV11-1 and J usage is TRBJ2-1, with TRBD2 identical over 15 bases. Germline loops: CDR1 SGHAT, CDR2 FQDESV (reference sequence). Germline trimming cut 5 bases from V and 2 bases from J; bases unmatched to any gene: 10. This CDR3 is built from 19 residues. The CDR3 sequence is CASSVGSGTSGRTYNEQFF. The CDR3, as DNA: TGTGCCAGCAGCGTAGGCTCCGGGACTAGCGGGAGGACCTACAATGAGCAGTTCTTC.

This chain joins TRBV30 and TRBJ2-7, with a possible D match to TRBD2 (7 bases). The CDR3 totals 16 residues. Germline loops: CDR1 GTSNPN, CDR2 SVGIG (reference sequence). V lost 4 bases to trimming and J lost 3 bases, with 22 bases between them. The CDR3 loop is CAWKQGSAGVFYEQYF. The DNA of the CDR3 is TGTGCCTGGAAACAGGGTAGCGCGGGAGTCTTCTACGAGCAGTACTTC.

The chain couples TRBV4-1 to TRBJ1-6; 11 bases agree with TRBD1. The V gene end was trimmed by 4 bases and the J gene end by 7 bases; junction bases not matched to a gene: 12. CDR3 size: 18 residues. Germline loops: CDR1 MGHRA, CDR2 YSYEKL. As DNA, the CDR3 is TGCGCCAGCAGCCCCAGGGCCGGGACAGGGGGATTGAATTCACCCCTCCACTTT. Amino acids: CASSPRAGTGGLNSPLHF.

The CDR3 region is CASSVGLAGVKETQYF. DNA of the CDR3: TGTGCCAGCAGCGTCGGACTAGCGGGAGTAAAAGAGACCCAGTACTTC. The rearrangement joins TRBV5-4 to TRBJ2-5, with TRBD2 matching 13 bases. CDR1 SGHNT and CDR2 YYREEE come from the germline V gene (reference sequence). The CDR3 runs to 16 residues. V gave up 4 bases and J gave up 3 bases; unmatched junction bases: 6. Supplemented by reference TRBV5-4 and TRBJ2-5, the full variable domain reads ETGVTQSPTHLIKTRGQQVTLRCSSQSGHNTVSWYQQALGQGPQFIFQYYREEENGRGNFPPRFSGLQFPNYSSELNVNALELDDSALYLCASSVGLAGVKETQYFGPGTRLLVL.

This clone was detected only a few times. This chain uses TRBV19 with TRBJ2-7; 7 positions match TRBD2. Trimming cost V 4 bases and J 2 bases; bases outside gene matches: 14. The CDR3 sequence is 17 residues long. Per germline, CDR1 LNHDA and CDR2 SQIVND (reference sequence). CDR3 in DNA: TGTGCCAGTAGTACCTGGATGGGTTCTAGCGGAGCCTACGAGCAGTACTTC. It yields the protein CASSTWMGSSGAYEQYF.

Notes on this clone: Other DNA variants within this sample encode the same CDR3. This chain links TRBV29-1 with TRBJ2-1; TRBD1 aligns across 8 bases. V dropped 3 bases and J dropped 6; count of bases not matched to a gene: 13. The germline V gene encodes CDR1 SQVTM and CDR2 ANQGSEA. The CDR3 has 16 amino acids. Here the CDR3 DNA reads TGCAGCGTTGAGGGAGCTACAGGGGGAATGGGCAATGAGCAGTTCTTC. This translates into CSVEGATGGMGNEQFF.

CDR3 nucleotide sequence: TGTGCCAGCAGCTTAGGAAGCTACAGGATCGGCACAGATACGCAGTATTTT. It translates to CASSLGSYRIGTDTQYF. The chain joins TRBV7-2 to TRBJ2-3, with D perhaps TRBD1 (5 bases). V dropped 1 base and J dropped 1 base, with 15 bases sitting between them. The CDR3 is made up of 17 amino acids. The germline V gene has CDR1 SGHTA and CDR2 FQGNSA.

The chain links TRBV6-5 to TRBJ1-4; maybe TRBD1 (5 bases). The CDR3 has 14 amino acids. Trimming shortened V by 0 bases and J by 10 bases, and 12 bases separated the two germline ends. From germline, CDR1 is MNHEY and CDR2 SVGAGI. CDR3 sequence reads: CASSYSKGIGKLFF. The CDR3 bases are TGTGCCAGCAGTTACTCGAAGGGGATTGGAAAACTGTTTTTT.

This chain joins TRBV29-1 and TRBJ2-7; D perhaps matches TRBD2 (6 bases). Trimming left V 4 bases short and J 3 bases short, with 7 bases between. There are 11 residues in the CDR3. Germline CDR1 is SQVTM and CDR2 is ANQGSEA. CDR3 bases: TGCAGCGTTGTGGGACTCTACGAGCAGTACTTC. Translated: CSVVGLYEQYF.

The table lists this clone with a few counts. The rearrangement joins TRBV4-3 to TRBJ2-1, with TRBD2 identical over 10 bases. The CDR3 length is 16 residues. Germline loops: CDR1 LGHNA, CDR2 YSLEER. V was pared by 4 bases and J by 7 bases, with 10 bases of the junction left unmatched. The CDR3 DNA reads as TGCGCCAGCAGCCTACACCAGCGGGGGGGCGGGAATGAGCAGTTCTTC. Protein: CASSLHQRGGGNEQFF.

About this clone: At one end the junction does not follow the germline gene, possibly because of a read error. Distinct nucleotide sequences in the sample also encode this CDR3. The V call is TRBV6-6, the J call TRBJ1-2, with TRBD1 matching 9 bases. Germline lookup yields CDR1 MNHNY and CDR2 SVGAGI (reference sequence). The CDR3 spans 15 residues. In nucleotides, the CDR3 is TGTGCCAGCAAACAGGGGGCTACCTCTGGCTATGGTTACACCTTC. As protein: CASKQGATSGYGYTF.

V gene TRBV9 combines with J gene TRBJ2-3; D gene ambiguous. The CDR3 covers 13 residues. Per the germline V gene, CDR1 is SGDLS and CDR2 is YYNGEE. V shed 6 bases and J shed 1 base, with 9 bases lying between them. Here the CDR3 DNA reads TGTGCCAGCACGAGAGGAGGCACAGATACGCAGTATTTT. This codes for CASTRGGTDTQYF.